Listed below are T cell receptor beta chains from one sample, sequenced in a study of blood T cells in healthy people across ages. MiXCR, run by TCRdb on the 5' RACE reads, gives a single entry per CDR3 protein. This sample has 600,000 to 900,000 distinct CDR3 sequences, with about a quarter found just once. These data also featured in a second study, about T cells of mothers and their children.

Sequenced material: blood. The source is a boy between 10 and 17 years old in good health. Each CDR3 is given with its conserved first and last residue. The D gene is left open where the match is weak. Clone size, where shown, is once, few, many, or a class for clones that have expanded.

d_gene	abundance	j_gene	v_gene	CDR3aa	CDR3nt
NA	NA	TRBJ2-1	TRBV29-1	CSVDPPRTGSFGVEQFF	TGCAGCGTGGACCCACCACGGACTGGTTCTTTCGGGGTTGAGCAGTTCTTC
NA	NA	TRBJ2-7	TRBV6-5	CASRTHWETYEQYF	TGTGCCAGCAGGACACATTGGGAGACCTACGAGCAGTACTTC
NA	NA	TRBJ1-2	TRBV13	CASSQSRGYTF	TGTGCCAGCAGCCAATCTCGGGGCTACACCTTC
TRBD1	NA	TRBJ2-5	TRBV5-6	CASSLGDRGPRAQYF	TGTGCCAGCAGCTTGGGAGACAGGGGGCCTAGGGCCCAGTACTTC
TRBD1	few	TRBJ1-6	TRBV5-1	CASSLDRGTASPLHF	TGCGCCAGCAGCCTGGACAGGGGGACCGCTTCACCCCTCCACTTT
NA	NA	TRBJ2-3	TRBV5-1	CASSLGVSEPDTQYF	TGCGCCAGCAGCCTTGGTGTCTCAGAACCAGATACGCAGTATTTT
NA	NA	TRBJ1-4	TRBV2	CASRGGQNHEKLFF	TGTGCCAGCAGGGGAGGACAGAACCATGAAAAACTGTTTTTT
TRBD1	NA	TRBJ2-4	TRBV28	CASSLVGQGKNIQYF	TGTGCCAGCAGTTTAGTCGGACAGGGGAAAAACATTCAGTACTTC
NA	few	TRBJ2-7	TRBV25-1	CASSEGGIEQYF	TGTGCCAGCAGTGAGGGCGGGATCGAGCAGTACTTC
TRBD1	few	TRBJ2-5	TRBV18	CASSLHSRQGAEETQYF	TGTGCCAGCTCCCTTCATTCGCGGCAGGGGGCTGAAGAGACCCAGTACTTC
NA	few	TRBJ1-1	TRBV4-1	CASSQDGGFTLNTEAFF	TGCGCCAGCAGCCAAGATGGCGGATTCACTCTGAACACTGAAGCTTTCTTT
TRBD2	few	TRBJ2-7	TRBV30	CAWNTLAGASYEQYF	TGTGCCTGGAACACACTAGCGGGGGCGTCCTACGAGCAGTACTTC
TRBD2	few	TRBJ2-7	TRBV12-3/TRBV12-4	CASTNKRGYEQYF	TGTGCCAGCACCAATAAGCGGGGCTACGAGCAGTACTTC
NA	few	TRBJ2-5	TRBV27	CASSLSASRGETQYF	TGTGCCAGCAGTTTATCGGCTAGCCGGGGGGAGACCCAGTACTTC
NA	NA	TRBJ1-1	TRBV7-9	CASSSGATEAFF	TGTGCCAGCAGCTCTGGGGCGACTGAAGCTTTCTTT
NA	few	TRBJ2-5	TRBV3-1	CASSQLGVQETQYF	TGTGCCAGCAGCCAGTTGGGGGTCCAAGAGACCCAGTACTTC
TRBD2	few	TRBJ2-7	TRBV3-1	CASSRGGSPSEQYF	TGTGCCAGCAGTCGCGGGGGATCCCCGAGCGAGCAGTACTTC
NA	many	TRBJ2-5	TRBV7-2	CASSLNFQETQYF	TGTGCCAGCAGCTTGAACTTTCAAGAGACCCAGTACTTC
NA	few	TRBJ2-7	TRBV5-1	CASSGRPGKQYF	TGCGCCAGCTCCGGACGGCCCGGGAAGCAGTACTTC
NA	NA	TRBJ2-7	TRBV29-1	CSVTTTAFLEQYF	TGCAGCGTTACAACTACGGCCTTTTTGGAGCAGTACTTC
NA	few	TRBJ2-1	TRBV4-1	CASRGGHEQFF	TGCGCCAGCAGGGGAGGCCATGAGCAGTTCTTC
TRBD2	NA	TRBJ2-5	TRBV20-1	CSAREFGREGQETQYF	TGCAGTGCTAGAGAGTTTGGGCGGGAGGGCCAAGAGACCCAGTACTTC
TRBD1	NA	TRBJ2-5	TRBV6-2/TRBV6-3	CASSYRVLLGQGETQYF	TGTGCCAGCAGTTACCGGGTACTCCTGGGACAGGGGGAGACCCAGTACTTC
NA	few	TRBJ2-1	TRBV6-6	CASSYSQNGYNEQFF	TGTGCCAGCAGTTACTCCCAGAACGGGTACAATGAGCAGTTCTTC
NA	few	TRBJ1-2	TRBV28	CASRPPHNYGYTF	TGTGCCAGCAGACCTCCCCATAACTATGGCTACACCTTC
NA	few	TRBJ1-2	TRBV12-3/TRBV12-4	CASSRAGDSDGYTF	TGTGCCAGCAGCCGGGCGGGGGACTCGGATGGCTACACCTTC
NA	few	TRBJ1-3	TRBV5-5	CASSLNRLGNTIYF	TGTGCCAGCAGCTTGAACAGACTTGGAAACACCATATATTTT
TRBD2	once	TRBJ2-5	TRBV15	CATRPPSGPETQYF	TGTGCCACCCGACCACCTAGCGGACCTGAGACCCAGTACTTC
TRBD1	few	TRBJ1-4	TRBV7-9	CASSSWGGQDNEKLFF	TGTGCCAGCAGCTCCTGGGGGGGACAGGATAATGAAAAACTGTTTTTT
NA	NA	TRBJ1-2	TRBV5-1	CASNDGGIDGYTF	TGCGCCAGTAATGACGGGGGTATCGATGGCTACACCTTC
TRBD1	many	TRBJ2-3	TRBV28	CASSLADRNTDTQYF	TGTGCCAGCAGTTTAGCGGACAGGAACACAGATACGCAGTATTTT
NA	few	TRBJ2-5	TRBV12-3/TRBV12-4	CASSLTRGQETQYF	TGTGCCAGCAGTTTAACCCGGGGCCAAGAGACCCAGTACTTC
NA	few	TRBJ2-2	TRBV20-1	CSAASGVADTGELFF	TGCAGTGCCGCAAGTGGGGTGGCGGACACCGGGGAGCTGTTTTTT
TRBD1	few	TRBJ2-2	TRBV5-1	CASSSGGRNTGELFF	TGCGCCAGCAGCTCAGGGGGAAGGAACACCGGGGAGCTGTTTTTT
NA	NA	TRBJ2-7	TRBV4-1	CASSQDPGVGEQYF	TGCGCCAGCAGCCAAGATCCAGGGGTGGGCGAGCAGTACTTC
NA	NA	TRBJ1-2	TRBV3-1	CASSQGALAHGYTF	TGTGCCAGCAGCCAAGGTGCCCTCGCCCATGGCTACACCTTC
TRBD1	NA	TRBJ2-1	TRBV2	CASSPGTGSGEQFF	TGTGCCAGCAGTCCCGGGACAGGGTCCGGTGAGCAGTTCTTC
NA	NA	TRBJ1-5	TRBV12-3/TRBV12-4	CASSLNRAGGQPQHF	TGTGCCAGCAGTTTAAACAGGGCTGGGGGTCAGCCCCAGCATTTT
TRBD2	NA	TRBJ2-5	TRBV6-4	CASSGSSGGSLETQYF	TGTGCCAGCAGTGGGAGTAGCGGGGGGTCCCTAGAGACCCAGTACTTC
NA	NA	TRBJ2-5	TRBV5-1	CASSRSDLQETQYF	TGCGCCAGCAGCCGATCGGACCTACAAGAGACCCAGTACTTC
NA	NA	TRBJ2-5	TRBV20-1	CSARDGGGPQETQYF	TGCAGTGCTAGAGACGGGGGCGGGCCCCAAGAGACCCAGTACTTC
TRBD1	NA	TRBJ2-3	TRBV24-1	CATSDPQGAGDTQYF	TGTGCCACCAGTGATCCACAGGGGGCCGGAGATACGCAGTATTTT
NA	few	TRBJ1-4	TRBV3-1	CASSPGPSGEKLFF	TGTGCCAGCAGCCCGGGACCGAGTGGAGAAAAACTGTTTTTT
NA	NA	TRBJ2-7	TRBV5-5	CASSLGNLLTYEQYF	TGTGCCAGTAGCTTGGGGAATTTACTAACCTACGAGCAGTACTTC
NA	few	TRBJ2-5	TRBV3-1	CASSLARRLETQYF	TGTGCCAGCAGCCTCGCCAGGAGACTAGAGACCCAGTACTTC
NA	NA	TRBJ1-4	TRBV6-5	CASRPGGGWEKLFF	TGTGCCAGCCGCCCGGGAGGGGGTTGGGAAAAACTGTTTTTT